Given below is one TCR beta chain in context. What this receptor recognizes is not known. Per-base quality was not reported, and no clone a single base away is much larger than it. The cohort consisted of hundreds of healthy bone marrow donors. At the time of sampling, every cohort member was nominally healthy, though immune exposures that went unrecorded were likely present. Of the roughly 670 cohort members, about 290 had a positive CMV serostatus and 352 had a negative one, while no CMV serostatus was recorded for the donor. Every donor gave a peripheral blood sample, and the peripheral blood mononuclear cells from that sample were used for TCR beta sequencing. Genomic DNA extraction from the blood cell samples was performed with the Qiagen DNeasy Blood Extraction Kit. The library was built by means of the immunoSEQ multiplex PCR assay. The multiplex PCR relied on a mix of 60 forward primers for TCR Vbeta segments and 13 reverse primers for TCR Jbeta segments. Amplification of the CDR3 region of rearranged TCR beta genes was performed with a multiplex PCR assay on genomic DNA. Amplified TCR beta libraries were sequenced as 87-base-pair reads on the Illumina HiSeq System. The original methods were these. In a later analysis, some 80 million unique TCR beta chains were counted across the 500 to 700 repertoires, and about 9.9 million of these chains were shared by at least two donors. Raw reads were error-corrected and collapsed into unique sequences by a nearest-neighbor algorithm in which closely related sequences were merged to remove PCR and sequencing errors. To assign V, D and J gene segments, CDR3 sequences were aligned to IMGT reference sequences. For a sequence to be retained, a match of at least six nucleotides to both a V gene segment and a J gene segment was required. A rearrangement was called productive if the CDR3 had no stop codons and remained in frame with V and J, and every other rearrangement was called non-productive. Following IMGT convention, CDR3 was defined as the stretch from the second conserved V-encoded cysteine up to the conserved J-encoded phenylalanine. In an earlier analysis of just under 600 of the donors, sequences lacking an unambiguous match to a single V gene segment were excluded. In an earlier analysis of a few hundred of the donors, a V segment was called functional when productive rearrangements were above 56.7%, and segregating when the standard deviation between donors exceeded 5%. A statistical classification framework was developed to diagnose cytomegalovirus status using the catalog of TCR beta chain sequences. In a later analysis, V and J genes were assigned by comparing TCR nucleotide sequences against IMGT/GENE-DB human TR gene sequences. A later analysis assigned CDR3 sequences and most-parsimonious VDJ recombination scenarios with the TCRdist pipeline. In a later analysis, every TCR beta chain was defined by the combination of its CDR3 amino acid sequence and its V-gene family, and reads without a unique V-gene family were dropped. In a later analysis, several hundred highly shared, low-generation-probability nucleotide sequences were removed to address suspected cross-contamination and a sequencing artifact. In a later analysis, a clonal expansion index was calculated for each public chain from normalized within-repertoire ranks of inferred template counts. A later analysis computed generation probabilities with a VDJ recombination model fitted to out-of-frame rearrangements, and checked the results against IGoR. A later analysis scored TCR-TCR, TCR-HLA and TCR-CMV co-occurrence with hypergeometric tests, applying a repertoire-size bias correction to TCR pairs. To estimate false discovery rates, a later analysis permuted the HLA or CMV assignments 20 times. A later analysis grouped co-occurring TCRs with DBSCAN, adding TCRdist sequence similarity when clustering within HLA-allele-positive subsets. Repertoires with fewer than 30,000 or more than 120,000 public chains were left out of co-occurrence clustering, as were five repertoires with anomalous nucleotide sharing. This immuneACCESS table, as held by TCRdb, lists in-frame sequences with V and J called but not all clones. Of the missing ones, under half trace to an unresolved V gene in checked studies; the others have no known cause. Clonal size and the V and J genes are those of that table, whereas D and trimming came from the DNA. The sample includes around 150,000 clones, with over 75% observed a single time. Of the sample, about 4.4% is held by the ten largest clones.

The entry originates in a study of cytomegalovirus exposure and HLA in healthy donors (dated by TCRdb to the late 2010s). Background on the whole study: In an earlier analysis of some 610 of the donors, 276 Gb of sequence data and 90 million to 120 million unique TCR beta sequences from roughly 180 million T cells were reported. All discovery cohort repertoires had been generated using a single sequencing platform. Among the approximately 420 genotyped donors, approximately 81% belonged to the genetic ancestry cluster associated with self-reported Caucasian donors. High-throughput TCR immunosequencing, statistical association of individual TCRs with disease status, and machine learning were combined to predict cytomegalovirus infection status. A later genetic analysis used genome-wide SNP genotypes for about three fifths of the 666 donors, treating that subset as a discovery cohort. Roughly 300 gigabases of sequencing data and tens of millions of unique TCR sequences were included in an early release covering 500 to 750 HLA-typed donors. Donor age, sex, ethnicity and CMV serostatus were compiled alongside the repertoire data. Five DR-DQ haplotypes were treated as single units for association and clustering because of strong linkage in the cohort. On average, roughly 240,000 unique TCR beta nucleotide sequences were sequenced per donor among 398 genotyped donors of the cohort, with 15% to 20% of those sequences being non-productive. In the later analysis, no new phenotypic data were used to find candidate immune exposures; instead, reliance was placed on TCR beta sequences and their occurrence across donors. An earlier analysis of 587 of the donors used high-throughput TCR beta sequencing to judge whether each TCR beta V gene segment behaved as functional or pseudogenic. A later analysis re-examined previously published TCR beta repertoires from around 670 donors and added high-resolution HLA genotyping to investigate patterns of TCR occurrence. The study was designed to test whether signatures of past pathogen exposure could be identified by cataloging public T cell receptors. The number of typed donors differed by locus: roughly 620-630 for A, B, C, DRB1 and DQB1; approximately 520 for DQA1; approximately 600 for DPA1; and about 450 for DPB1. Class I and class II HLA loci were covered by the typing at four-digit resolution. Besides the first cohort of around 670 subjects, a separate validation cohort made up of 120 different subjects was used. The T cell repertoires of 666 subjects were profiled by immunosequencing and related to cytomegalovirus serostatus. Overall study outcomes, separate from this receptor: Most TCR sequences were seen in very few donors, while some public TCRs were found in many individuals. A further reported finding was that TCR beta sequences accurately predicted the HLA-A and HLA-B alleles for most subjects in the first cohort. In a later genetic analysis, fewer N-insertions in productive TCRs were reported among donors in an Asian-associated ancestry cluster than the 666-donor mean. Some IMGT-functional V segments, including TRBV6-2 and TRBV6-3, could not be distinguished by the 87-base-pair reads and were therefore excluded. CMV serostatus was the only immune exposure information available for the cohort. A later analysis reported that several top co-occurrence clusters appeared linked to parvovirus B19, influenza, CMV and Epstein-Barr virus. The cohort was sequenced for TCR beta chains only, and without alpha or paired-chain data the features that could be detected were limited. In a later analysis, HLA-associated TCR beta chains were found to be more clonally expanded and to have lower generation probabilities than equally common non-associated chains. In a later analysis, some 17,000 TCR beta sequences were associated with specific HLA alleles at a false discovery rate of 0.05. HLA typing was unavailable for some donors at each locus, so association tests used only the typed subset. In the study, approximately 150 TCR beta chains were listed as associated with cytomegalovirus. When HLA alleles, especially DR and DQ, strongly co-occurred, TCR associations were difficult to assign to individual alleles. In both the original and validation cohorts, the classifier was reported to diagnose cytomegalovirus status with high specificity and sensitivity. The presence/absence analyses assumed that sequencing depth was roughly uniform across donors, and that assumption may not be true. The authors suggested that the approach could potentially be extended to other disease states and immunological phenotypes. Most CMV-associated TCR beta chains appeared to be HLA-restricted in a later analysis, and the HLA associations seemed to be driven largely by CMV exposure. In an earlier analysis of around 600 of the donors, most TCR beta V segments were observed in productive rearrangements about 87% or about 30% of the time, broadly matching IMGT annotations. In vitro tests confirmed that a few of the cytomegalovirus-associated TCR beta chains recognize cytomegalovirus antigens. The earlier analysis of almost 600 of the donors excluded 15 to 20 rarely observed V segments, including chromosome 9 orphons, because counts were too low. A cluster of highly shared sequence variants was judged likely to be a technical artifact of the sequencing pipeline. In a later analysis, the rate of TCR association differed among HLA loci, with DRB1 alleles having the most associated TCRs and HLA-C alleles having the fewest. In a later genetic analysis, a missense DCLRE1C variant was associated with V-gene and J-gene trimming of TCR beta chains, and the association was replicated in an independent cohort. Correlated functional status among segregating V segments might be attributable to linkage disequilibrium, but an unknown experimental factor could not be ruled out.

Including cysteine and phenylalanine, the CDR3 has 13 amino acids. The retained sequence is limited to the CDR3, 39 bases, with the frame set at the first base. From the germline V gene, CDR1 is SQVTM and CDR2 is ANQGSEA. V is trimmed back by 6 bases and J by 8 bases, and the junction contains 10 bases that no gene match accounts for. This chain joins TRBV29-1 to TRBJ1-2, with 9 bases aligning to TRBD1. The sequence was obtained from a man aged 25-40 years in good health. The sample consisted of PBMCs. CDR3 sequence: CSVRTGGPGGYTF. The nucleotide sequence is given as TGCAGCGTCCGAACAGGGGGCCCCGGCGGCTACACCTTC.